This TCR beta chain was recorded in a study of T cells in Graves' hyperthyroidism and ophthalmopathy. J was trimmed by 6 bases and V by 5 bases; bases with no gene match: 4. The CDR3 contains 14 residues. Looked up from germline, CDR1 is SGHTA and CDR2 is FQGTGA. RNA transcripts yielded amplified TCR beta CDR3 regions. HTBI primers were the set used in a first-round RT-PCR of the TCR CDR3. Each CDR3 protein gets one entry after TCRdb re-called the multiplex PCR reads with MiXCR. The sample has about half a million distinct CDR3 sequences; 15% to 20% are singletons. This rearrangement joins TRBV7-3 to TRBJ2-2; 9 nucleotides agree with TRBD1. The TCR comes from a man aged 35-49 years with Graves' ophthalmopathy. Sequenced sample: blood. CDR3 protein: CASSGRQGAGELFF. CDR3 bases: TGTGCCAGCAGCGGAAGACAGGGGGCCGGGGAGCTGTTTTTT.